The clone carrying this TCR beta chain showed up many times. This specimen comes from a study of Graves' ophthalmopathy and Graves' hyperthyroidism. Amplification from RNA transcripts yielded the TCR beta CDR3 regions. HTBI-primed RT-PCR formed the first round, and a multiplex PCR formed the second. TCRdb analysed the multiplex PCR reads with MiXCR anew, one entry per CDR3 protein. The table records under 400,000 distinct CDR3 sequences, about 17% of them present only once. CDR3 length: 13 amino acids. V lost 4 bases, J lost 6 bases, and 15 bases lay in between. CDR1 is DFQATT, CDR2 SNEGSKA, per germline (reference sequence).

The receptor was derived from an adult man with Graves' ophthalmopathy. This chain uses TRBV20-1 with TRBJ1-2; D uncertain. Material for sequencing was peripheral blood. The DNA for the CDR3 is TGCAGTGCTATCCCCCCCGGCATCGATGGCTACACCTTC. It is translated as CSAIPPGIDGYTF.